A single sample gave rise to the 12 T cell receptor beta chains below, sequenced in a study of technical replicates of blood from several donors. Generated by immunoSEQ multiplex PCR, the TCRdb table keeps only in-frame clones and is missing some. The sample holds roughly 62,000 clones; roughly 91% are singletons and the top ten take 3.5% to 5%. Sequenced sample: PBMCs. These receptors were obtained from a human donor in good health. Some clones in this sample may be carry-over from other donors' samples.

In DNA form, the CDR3 reads TGTGCCAGCAGCCCGACCGTCACAGGGATGGACTATGGCTACACCTTC. It codes for CASSPTVTGMDYGYTF. The V gene is TRBV16, the J gene TRBJ1-2, with D possibly being TRBD1 (6 bases). This CDR3 has 16 amino acids. The germline V gene has CDR1 KGHSY and CDR2 FQNENV. V lost 4 bases and J 3 bases, leaving 18 bases between the germline ends.

This chain joins TRBV5-6 and TRBJ1-6, with D maybe TRBD1 (5 bases). The CDR3 length is 16 residues. Trimming removed 4 bases at V and 1 base at J, with 12 bases between. CDR1 is SGHDT and CDR2 is YYEEEE in the germline V gene. The CDR3, as DNA: TGTGCCAGCAGCCCCGCAGGGAGGTCCTATAATTCACCCCTCCACTTT. It is translated as CASSPAGRSYNSPLHF.

The V gene is TRBV4-3, the J gene TRBJ2-2, with 8 bases that match TRBD2. Germline-derived CDR1 and CDR2 are LGHNA and YSLEER. V dropped 0 bases and J dropped 5; count of bases not matched to a gene: 5. This CDR3 region has 16 residues. CDR3 sequence (DNA): TGCGCCAGCAGCCAAGATTCGGGGGGGTCGACCGGGGAGCTGTTTTTT. The encoded protein is CASSQDSGGSTGELFF.

This chain joins TRBV7-3 and TRBJ1-1; no definite D call. With 2 bases removed from V and 0 bases from J, the gap between germline ends came to 13 bases. The germline CDR1 and CDR2 sequences are SGHTA and FQGTGA. CDR3 length: 16 residues. In DNA form, the CDR3 reads TGTGCCAGCAGCTTATTAGGCGGGAACATGAACACTGAAGCTTTCTTT. Residues: CASSLLGGNMNTEAFF.

This clone has only a few counts. The chain uses TRBV19 and TRBJ2-1, with D possibly matching TRBD2 (6 bases). V lost 3 bases to trimming and J lost 6 bases, with 15 bases between them. The CDR3 loop spans 15 amino acids. Germline V gene lookup returns CDR1 LNHDA and CDR2 SQIVND (reference sequence). The CDR3 here is CASSMRGGTLNEQFF. CDR3 nucleotides: TGTGCCAGTAGTATGAGGGGCGGGACTCTCAATGAGCAGTTCTTC.

The chain joins TRBV19 to TRBJ2-5; weak D call: TRBD2 (5 bases). CDR3 size: 13 residues. Germline-derived CDR1 and CDR2 are LNHDA and SQIVND (reference sequence). V lost 3 bases, J lost 5 bases, and 10 bases lay in between. In DNA form, the CDR3 reads TGTGCCAGTAGTATTACTAGTTGGGAGACCCAGTACTTC. As protein: CASSITSWETQYF.

The rearrangement joins TRBV5-1 to TRBJ2-2; possibly TRBD2 for D (6 bases). Germline CDR1 SGHRS, CDR2 YFSETQ. The CDR3 is 15 amino acids. Trimming left V 1 base short and J 3 bases short, with 10 bases between. The chain's CDR3 is CASSLTSPHTGELFF. Written as DNA, the CDR3 is TGCGCCAGCAGCTTGACTAGCCCTCACACCGGGGAGCTGTTTTTT.

The chain recombines TRBV25-1 with TRBJ2-2, with D perhaps matching TRBD2 (5 bases). This CDR3 is built from 14 residues. The ends were cut back, 8 bases at V and 4 bases at J, with 14 bases in the middle. CDR1 and CDR2 from the germline V gene are MGHDK and SYGVNS. The CDR3 DNA is TGTGCCAGCGCTTTGTCGAGGGCCACCGGGGAGCTGTTTTTT. Residues: CASALSRATGELFF.

This chain links TRBV10-3 with TRBJ2-5, with TRBD1 matching 7 bases. J gave up 1 base and V 10 bases, and 3 bases lay outside the gene matches. Per germline, CDR1 ENHRY and CDR2 SYGVKD. The CDR3 length is 12 residues. The DNA of the CDR3 is TGTGCCACAGGGGACAGCCAAGAGACCCAGTACTTC. Protein sequence: CATGDSQETQYF.

The CDR3 loop is CASSAERDRGRYTF. In DNA form, the CDR3 reads TGTGCCAGCAGCGCAGAGCGGGACAGGGGTCGCTACACCTTC. The chain couples TRBV9 to TRBJ1-2; 10 bases are a match to TRBD1. Germline loops: CDR1 SGDLS, CDR2 YYNGEE. The CDR3 is made up of 14 amino acids. The V gene end was trimmed by 3 bases and the J gene end by 9 bases; junction bases not matched to a gene: 8.

The chain carries TRBV19 and TRBJ1-1; tentatively, D is TRBD1 (6 bases). V was clipped by 9 bases and J by 4 bases, with 15 bases between them. This CDR3 comprises 13 residues. Germline-derived CDR1 and CDR2 are LNHDA and SQIVND (reference sequence). The CDR3 here is CASSSGVGTEAFF. CDR3 DNA: TGTGCCAGCTCCTCAGGGGTGGGCACTGAAGCTTTCTTT.

The rearrangement joins TRBV2 to TRBJ2-7; TRBD2 is a possible D gene (6 bases). CDR1 SNHLY and CDR2 FYNNEI come from the germline V gene. Trimming removed 6 bases at V and 7 bases at J, with 16 bases between. This CDR3 comprises 13 residues. The CDR3 loop reads CASRISLAREQYF. As DNA, the CDR3 is TGTGCCAGCAGAATTTCCCTAGCGCGGGAGCAGTACTTC.